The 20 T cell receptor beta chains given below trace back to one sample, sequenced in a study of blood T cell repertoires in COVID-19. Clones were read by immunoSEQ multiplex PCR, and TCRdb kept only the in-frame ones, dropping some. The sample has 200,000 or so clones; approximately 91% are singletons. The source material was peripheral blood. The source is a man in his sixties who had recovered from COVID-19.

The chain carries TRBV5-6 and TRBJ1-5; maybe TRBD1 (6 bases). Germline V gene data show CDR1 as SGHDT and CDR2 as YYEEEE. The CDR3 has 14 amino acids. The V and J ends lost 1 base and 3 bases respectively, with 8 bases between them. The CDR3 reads CASSLTGNNQPQHF. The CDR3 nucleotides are TGTGCCAGCAGCTTGACAGGGAACAATCAGCCCCAGCATTTT.

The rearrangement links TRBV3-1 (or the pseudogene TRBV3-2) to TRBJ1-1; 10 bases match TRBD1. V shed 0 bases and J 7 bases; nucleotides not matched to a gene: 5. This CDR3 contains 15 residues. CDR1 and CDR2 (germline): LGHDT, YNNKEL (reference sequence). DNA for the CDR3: TGTGCCAGCAGCCAAGAGGGGACAGGGGTTTTTGAAGCTTTCTTT. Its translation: CASSQEGTGVFEAFF.

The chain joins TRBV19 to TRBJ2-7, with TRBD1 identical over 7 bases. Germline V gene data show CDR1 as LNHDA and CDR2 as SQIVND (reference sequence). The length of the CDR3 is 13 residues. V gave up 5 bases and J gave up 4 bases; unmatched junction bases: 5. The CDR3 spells CASSFVTGYEQYF. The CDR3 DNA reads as TGTGCCAGTAGTTTTGTGACAGGGTACGAGCAGTACTTC.

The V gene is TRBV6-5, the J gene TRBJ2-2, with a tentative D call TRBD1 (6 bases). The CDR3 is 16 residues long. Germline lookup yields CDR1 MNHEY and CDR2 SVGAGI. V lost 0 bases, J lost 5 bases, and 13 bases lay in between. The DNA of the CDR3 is TGTGCCAGCAGTTACTCTCCGGGACAAAGGACCGGGGAGCTGTTTTTT. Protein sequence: CASSYSPGQRTGELFF.

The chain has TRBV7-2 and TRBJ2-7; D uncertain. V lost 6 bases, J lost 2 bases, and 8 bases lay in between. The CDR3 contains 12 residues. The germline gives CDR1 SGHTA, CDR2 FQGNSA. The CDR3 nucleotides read TGTGCCAGCAGTTTGCCGGCCTACGAGCAGTACTTC. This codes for CASSLPAYEQYF.

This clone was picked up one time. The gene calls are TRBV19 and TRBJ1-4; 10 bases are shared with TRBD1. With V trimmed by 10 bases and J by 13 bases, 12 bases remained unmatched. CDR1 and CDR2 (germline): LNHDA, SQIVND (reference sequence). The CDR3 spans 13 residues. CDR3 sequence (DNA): TGTGCCATTGGATTAGGGGACAGGGGTCCACTGTTTTTT. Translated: CAIGLGDRGPLFF.

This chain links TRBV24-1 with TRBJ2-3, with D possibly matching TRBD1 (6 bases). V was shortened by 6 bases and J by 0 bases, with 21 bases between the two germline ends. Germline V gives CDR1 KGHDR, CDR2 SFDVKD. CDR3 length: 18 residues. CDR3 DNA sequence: TGTGCCACCAGTAACTCCCGCGACCCCAGGGGAAGCACAGATACGCAGTATTTT. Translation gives CATSNSRDPRGSTDTQYF.

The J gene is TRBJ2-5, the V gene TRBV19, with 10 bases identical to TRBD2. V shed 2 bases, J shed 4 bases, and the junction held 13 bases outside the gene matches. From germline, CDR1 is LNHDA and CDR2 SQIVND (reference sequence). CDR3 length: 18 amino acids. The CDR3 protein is CASSIRASGSPGPETQYF. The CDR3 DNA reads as TGTGCCAGTAGTATACGGGCTAGCGGGAGCCCCGGTCCAGAGACCCAGTACTTC.

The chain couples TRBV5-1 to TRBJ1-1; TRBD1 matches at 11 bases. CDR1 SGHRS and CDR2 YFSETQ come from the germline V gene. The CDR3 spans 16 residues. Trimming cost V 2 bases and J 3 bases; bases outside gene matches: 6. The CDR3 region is CASSLRTGGDYTEAFF. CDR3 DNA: TGCGCCAGCAGCTTAAGGACAGGGGGCGATTACACTGAAGCTTTCTTT.

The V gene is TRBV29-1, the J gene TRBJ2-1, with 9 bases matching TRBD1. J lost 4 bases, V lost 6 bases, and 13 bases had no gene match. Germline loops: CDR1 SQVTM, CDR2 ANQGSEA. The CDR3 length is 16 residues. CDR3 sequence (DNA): TGCAGCGTACCACGACAGGGGGTAGCGGTTTACAATGAGCAGTTCTTC. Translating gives CSVPRQGVAVYNEQFF.

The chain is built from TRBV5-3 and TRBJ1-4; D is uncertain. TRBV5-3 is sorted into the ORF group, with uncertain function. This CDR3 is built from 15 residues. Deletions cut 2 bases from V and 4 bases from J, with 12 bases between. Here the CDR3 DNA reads TGTGCCAGAAGCTTATACGGTCCCGGTAATGAAAAACTGTTTTTT. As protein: CARSLYGPGNEKLFF.

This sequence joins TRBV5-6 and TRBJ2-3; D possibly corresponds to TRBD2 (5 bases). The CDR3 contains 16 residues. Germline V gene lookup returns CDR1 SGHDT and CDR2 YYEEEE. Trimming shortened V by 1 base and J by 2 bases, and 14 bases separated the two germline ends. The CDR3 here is CASSLYPSSVTDTQYF. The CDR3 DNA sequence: TGTGCCAGCAGCTTGTATCCTAGCTCAGTCACAGATACGCAGTATTTT.

This CDR3 reads CASSVGTVNLYGYTF. CDR3 DNA sequence: TGTGCCAGCAGCGTAGGGACAGTAAACCTCTATGGCTACACCTTC. V is TRBV9 and J is TRBJ1-2, with a possible D match to TRBD1 (6 bases). CDR1 is SGDLS, CDR2 YYNGEE, per germline. Trimming took 0 bases from V and 4 from J, leaving 13 bases between them. This CDR3 is 15 amino acids long.

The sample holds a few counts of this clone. Here the CDR3 reads CASDPTSDRTDTQYF. The CDR3 DNA is TGTGCCAGTGACCCCACTAGCGATCGAACAGATACGCAGTATTTT. The J gene is TRBJ2-3, the V gene TRBV28, with 7 bases identical to TRBD2. The CDR3 extends over 15 amino acids. Looked up from germline, CDR1 is MDHEN and CDR2 is SYDVKM. The V gene end was trimmed by 9 bases and the J gene end by 3 bases; junction bases not matched to a gene: 12.

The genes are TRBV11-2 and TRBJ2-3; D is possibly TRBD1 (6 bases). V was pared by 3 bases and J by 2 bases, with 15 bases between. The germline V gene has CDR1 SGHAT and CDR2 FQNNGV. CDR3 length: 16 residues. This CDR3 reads CASSFRGGQFTDTQYF. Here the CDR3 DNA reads TGTGCCAGCAGCTTCCGAGGAGGACAGTTCACAGATACGCAGTATTTT.

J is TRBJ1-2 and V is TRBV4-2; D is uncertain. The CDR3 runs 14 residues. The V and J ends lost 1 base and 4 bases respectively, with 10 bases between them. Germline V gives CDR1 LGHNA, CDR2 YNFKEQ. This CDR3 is CASSQGRAGYGYTF. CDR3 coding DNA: TGTGCCAGCAGCCAAGGAAGGGCGGGCTATGGCTACACCTTC.

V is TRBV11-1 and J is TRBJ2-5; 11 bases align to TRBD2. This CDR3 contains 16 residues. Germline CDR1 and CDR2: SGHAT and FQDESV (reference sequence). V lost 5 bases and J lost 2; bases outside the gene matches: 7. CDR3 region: CASSHLSGRVQETQYF. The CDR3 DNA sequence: TGTGCCAGCAGCCATCTTAGCGGGAGGGTGCAAGAGACCCAGTACTTC.

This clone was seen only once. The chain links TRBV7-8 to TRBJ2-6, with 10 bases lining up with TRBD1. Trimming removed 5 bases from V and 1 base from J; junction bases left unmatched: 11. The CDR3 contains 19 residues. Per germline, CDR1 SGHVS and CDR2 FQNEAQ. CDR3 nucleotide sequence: TGTGCCAGCAGCCGAGACCGACAGGGGGCGGGATCTGGGGCCAACGTCCTGACTTTC. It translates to CASSRDRQGAGSGANVLTF.

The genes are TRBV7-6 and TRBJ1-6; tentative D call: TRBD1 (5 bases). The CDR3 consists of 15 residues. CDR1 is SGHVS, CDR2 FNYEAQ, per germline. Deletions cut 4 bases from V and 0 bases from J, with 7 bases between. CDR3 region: CASSSGGSYNSPLHF. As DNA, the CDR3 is TGTGCCAGCAGCTCGGGGGGCTCCTATAATTCACCCCTCCACTTT. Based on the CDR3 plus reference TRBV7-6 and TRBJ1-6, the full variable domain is GAGVSQSPRYKVTKRGQDVALRCDPISGHVSLYWYRQALGQGPEFLTYFNYEAQQDKSGLPNDRFSAERPEGSISTLTIQRTEQRDSAMYRCASSSGGSYNSPLHFGNGTRLTVT.

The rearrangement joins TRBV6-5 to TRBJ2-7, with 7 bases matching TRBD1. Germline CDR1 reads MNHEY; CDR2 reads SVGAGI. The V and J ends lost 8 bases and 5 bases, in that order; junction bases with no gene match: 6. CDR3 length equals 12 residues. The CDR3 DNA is TGTGCCAGCGGGCTACAGGGGAACGAGCAGTACTTC. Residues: CASGLQGNEQYF.